Below, 17 T cell receptor beta chains from the same sample are listed, as sequenced in a study of CD8+ T cells in alopecia areata. The treatment here: oral pan-JAK inhibitor, 5-10 mg twice daily. Reverse transcribed after extraction, RNA yielded cDNA as the sequencing template. Measured with immunoSEQ multiplex PCR; TCRdb has only the in-frame clones, and not every one. This table has 200,000 or so clones, 58% appearing once. Here the sequenced sample was CD4+ T cells sorted from blood, taken at week 24, from a patient treated with tofacitinib. The receptors were sampled from a human donor with alopecia areata.

The chain joins TRBV7-2 to TRBJ1-5; no clear D gene. The germline gives CDR1 SGHTA, CDR2 FQGNSA. The CDR3 is made up of 15 amino acids. The ends were cut back, 0 bases at V and 3 bases at J, with 9 bases in the middle. This CDR3 reads CASSLASSDNQPQHF. The CDR3 region has the DNA TGTGCCAGCAGCTTAGCTTCATCGGACAATCAGCCCCAGCATTTT.

V and J are TRBV7-3 and TRBJ2-5; 10 bases line up with TRBD2. Germline V CDR1 and CDR2: SGHTA, FQGTGA. The CDR3 sequence is 15 residues long. V dropped 5 bases and J dropped 2; count of bases not matched to a gene: 5. CDR3 bases: TGTGCCAGCAGCAGGACTAGCGGATATCAAGAGACCCAGTACTTC. This gives the protein CASSRTSGYQETQYF.

CDR3 region: CSVGLLAGSDTQYF. The CDR3 nucleotides read TGCAGCGTTGGGTTGCTAGCGGGATCAGATACGCAGTATTTT. The rearrangement links TRBV29-1 to TRBJ2-3, with 9 bases identical to TRBD2. The CDR3 runs to 14 residues. Germline V gene lookup returns CDR1 SQVTM and CDR2 ANQGSEA. After removal of 4 bases from V and 4 bases from J, the junction contained 6 bases not matched to a gene.

Sample share makes this clone medium-sized. CDR3 bases: TGTGCCAGCACAGACGGCAAAAACATTCAGTACTTC. Encoded protein: CASTDGKNIQYF. The chain employs TRBV5-4 and TRBJ2-4, with unresolved D. Deletions cut 6 bases from V and 3 bases from J, with 7 bases between. CDR1 SGHNT and CDR2 YYREEE come from the germline V gene (reference sequence). CDR3 length: 12 amino acids.

With respect to this clone: At one end the junction does not follow the germline gene, possibly because of a read error. J is TRBJ1-2 and V is TRBV7-2; weak D call: TRBD1 (5 bases). This CDR3 contains 12 residues. Germline loops: CDR1 SGHTA, CDR2 FQGNSA. The CDR3 coding sequence is TGTGCCAGCAGCCTAGCCGGGGGGGGCTACACCTTC. It translates to CASSLAGGGYTF.

This clone was seen only a few times. This chain connects TRBV28 to TRBJ2-5; weak D call: TRBD2 (7 bases). CDR1 is MDHEN, CDR2 SYDVKM, per germline. V lost 5 bases and J lost 5, with 18 bases in between. The CDR3 extends over 15 amino acids. Here the CDR3 reads CASSLQLQGGETQYF. CDR3 DNA sequence: TGTGCCAGCAGTCTTCAATTACAGGGAGGGGAGACCCAGTACTTC.

A single count supports this clone. V and J are TRBV7-3 and TRBJ2-5; D remains unclear. From germline, CDR1 is SGHTA and CDR2 FQGTGA. This CDR3 has 13 residues. V was clipped by 3 bases and J by 7 bases, with 12 bases between them. This CDR3 is CASSFPPVGTQYF. The CDR3 DNA reads as TGTGCCAGCAGCTTTCCCCCGGTTGGGACCCAGTACTTC.

This clone was detected once. The V gene is TRBV5-1, the J gene TRBJ2-3, with D perhaps matching TRBD2 (5 bases). This CDR3 spans 12 amino acids. The V end lost 0 bases, the J end lost 6 bases, and 5 bases lay between the germline ends. CDR1 and CDR2 from the germline V gene are SGHRS and YFSETQ. The CDR3 region has the DNA TGCGCCAGCAGCTTGGCGGGGGATACGCAGTATTTT. Translation: CASSLAGDTQYF.

Concerning this clone: At one end, the junction sequence differs from germline, possibly due to a read error. This rearrangement joins TRBV25-1 to TRBJ1-2; 8 nucleotides agree with TRBD1. Germline values: CDR1 MGHDK, CDR2 SYGVNS. CDR3 length: 14 residues. The CDR3 DNA sequence: TGTGCCAGCAGAGAATCCGGGACAGGAGATGGCTACACCTTC. It codes for CASRESGTGDGYTF.

The rearrangement links TRBV10-3 to TRBJ2-3; TRBD2 matches at 10 bases. V lost 5 bases, J lost 9 bases, and 8 bases stayed unmatched. Germline loops: CDR1 ENHRY, CDR2 SYGVKD. The CDR3 contains 14 residues. The CDR3 DNA reads as TGTGCCATCAGTAGAGAGCTAGCGGGGGTAACGCAGTATTTT. This encodes CAISRELAGVTQYF.

The chain recombines TRBV14 with TRBJ1-1; possible D gene TRBD1, 5 bases. The ends were cut back, 4 bases at V and 4 bases at J, with 13 bases in the middle. This CDR3 contains 14 residues. Per the germline V gene, CDR1 is SGHDN and CDR2 is FVKESK. In nucleotides, the CDR3 is TGTGCCAGCAGCCCAGGAGGGGAGGTCACTGAAGCTTTCTTT. It codes for CASSPGGEVTEAFF.

The CDR3 DNA sequence: TGCAGCGTTACCGGGACAGGGGGGAATACTGAAGCTTTCTTT. It translates to CSVTGTGGNTEAFF. The genes are TRBV29-1 and TRBJ1-1, with 11 bases matching TRBD1. This CDR3 spans 14 amino acids. V lost 5 bases and J lost 5; bases outside the gene matches: 7. CDR1 and CDR2 (germline): SQVTM, ANQGSEA.

The rearrangement joins TRBV5-1 to TRBJ2-6; D is uncertain. The CDR3 covers 12 residues. CDR1 is SGHRS, CDR2 YFSETQ, per germline. The V and J ends lost 3 bases and 2 bases respectively, with 0 bases between them. CDR3 DNA sequence: TGCGCCAGCAGCTCTGGGGCCAACGTCCTGACTTTC. It is translated as CASSSGANVLTF.

The chain couples TRBV5-1 to TRBJ2-7; D could derive from TRBD1 or TRBD2 (6 bases each). V dropped 0 bases and J dropped 5 bases, with 12 bases sitting between them. This CDR3 region has 14 residues. CDR1 and CDR2 (germline): SGHRS, YFSETQ. The CDR3, as DNA: TGCGCCAGCAGCTTGGAAGGGGGGAGGAACGAGCAGTACTTC. It translates to CASSLEGGRNEQYF.

The chain joins TRBV30 to TRBJ1-3; 9 nucleotides line up with TRBD1. Trimming took 5 bases from V and 0 from J; bases not matched to a gene: 8. The CDR3 consists of 16 residues. The germline V gene encodes CDR1 GTSNPN and CDR2 SVGIG (reference sequence). CDR3: CAWGQGPFRSGNTIYF. The CDR3 nucleotides are TGTGCCTGGGGACAGGGGCCATTCCGCTCTGGAAACACCATATATTTT. The complete variable domain, with remaining parts taken from reference TRBV30 and TRBJ1-3, reads SQTIHQWPATLVQPVGSPLSLECTVEGTSNPNLYWYRQAAGRGLQLLFYSVGIGQISSEVPQNLSASRPQDRQFILSSKKLLLSDSGFYLCAWGQGPFRSGNTIYFGEGSWLTVV.

The rearrangement uses TRBV7-2 and TRBJ2-5; 9 bases map to TRBD1. CDR1 and CDR2 from the germline V gene are SGHTA and FQGNSA. Trimming cost V 4 bases and J 2 bases; bases outside gene matches: 5. CDR3 length equals 15 residues. For the CDR3, the DNA is TGTGCCAGCAGCTCATACAGGGGGCTACAAGAGACCCAGTACTTC. Encoded protein: CASSSYRGLQETQYF.

This clone occurred once. V is TRBV6-1 and J is TRBJ2-7, with D tentatively TRBD2 (6 bases). Germline values: CDR1 MNHNS, CDR2 SASEGT. This CDR3 is 15 amino acids long. The germline V and J ends were trimmed by 5 bases and 2 bases, with 16 bases remaining between them. CDR3 residues: CASSSTSVFPYEQYF. Written as DNA, the CDR3 is TGTGCCAGCAGTTCGACTAGTGTCTTCCCCTACGAGCAGTACTTC.